Following are 24 T cell receptor beta chains from one sample sequenced in a study of blood T cells in healthy people across ages. Alongside a J-beta primer mix, a sample-barcoded 5' primer served in a second PCR lasting roughly 6 to 11 cycles. TCRdb ran MiXCR on the 5' RACE reads and lists one entry per CDR3 protein. The repertoire holds about 1 million distinct CDR3 sequences, with less than 50% as singletons. The specimen was blood. Source of these receptors: a woman aged 60-70 years in good health.

The CDR3 sequence: CASSLRGVGLAGTDTQYF. The DNA of the CDR3 is TGTGCCAGCAGTCTAAGGGGGGTAGGGCTAGCAGGCACAGATACGCAGTATTTT. This chain joins TRBV27 and TRBJ2-3; perhaps D is TRBD1 or TRBD2 (6 bases each). CDR1 and CDR2 from the germline V gene are MNHEY and SMNVEV (reference sequence). The CDR3 extends over 18 amino acids. V was pared by 5 bases and J by 1 base, with 22 bases between.

This clonotype was recorded only once. This chain joins TRBV12-3 or TRBV12-4 and TRBJ2-7; 7 bases are shared with TRBD1. The CDR3 consists of 15 residues. V gave up 3 bases and J gave up 6 bases; unmatched junction bases: 11. The CDR3 DNA is TGTGCCAGCAGTTTTGGGGTCGGGGACAGCGGCGAGCAGTACTTC. Translated, it gives CASSFGVGDSGEQYF.

A few counts support this clonotype. The chain is built from TRBV5-1 and TRBJ2-1; D is undetermined. CDR1 SGHRS and CDR2 YFSETQ come from the germline V gene. The CDR3 loop spans 14 amino acids. Trimming left V 2 bases short and J 7 bases short, with 13 bases between. Here the CDR3 DNA reads TGCGCCAGCAGCTTTACCGAAGGTTTAAATGAGCAGTTCTTC. Protein sequence: CASSFTEGLNEQFF. Variable domain in full (rest from reference TRBV5-1 and TRBJ2-1): KAGVTQTPRYLIKTRGQQVTLSCSPISGHRSVSWYQQTPGQGLQFLFEYFSETQRNKGNFPGRFSGRQFSNSRSEMNVSTLELGDSALYLCASSFTEGLNEQFFGPGTRLTVL.

This clonotype was picked up one time. A junction end diverges from the germline sequence, so it may reflect a read error. This sequence joins TRBV7-9 and TRBJ2-1; D might be TRBD1 (5 bases). CDR1 is SEHNR and CDR2 is FQNEAQ in the germline V gene (reference sequence). The CDR3 extends over 14 amino acids. In DNA, the CDR3 is TGTGCCAGCAGCTTATATGGGGCCTACAGTGAGCAGTTCTTC. Translated: CASSLYGAYSEQFF.

This clonotype appeared many times. The genes are TRBV20-1 and TRBJ2-7, with a tentative D call TRBD2 (5 bases). V was cut by 0 bases and J by 4 bases, with 16 bases left in between. Germline CDR1 DFQATT, CDR2 SNEGSKA (reference sequence). The CDR3 sequence is 15 residues long. CDR3 region: CSARELRGPAYEQYF. The CDR3 DNA follows: TGCAGTGCTAGAGAACTGAGAGGGCCGGCATACGAGCAGTACTTC.

The chain links TRBV2 to TRBJ1-2; TRBD1 is a possible D gene (6 bases). V lost 1 base, J lost 4 bases, and 16 bases lay in between. The CDR3 has 16 residues. The V gene's germline CDR1 is SNHLY and CDR2 FYNNEI. CDR3 loop: CASSEGQGTLGYGYTF. In nucleotides, the CDR3 is TGTGCCAGCAGTGAAGGCCAGGGGACCCTAGGCTATGGCTACACCTTC.

The chain links TRBV6-2 or TRBV6-3 to TRBJ2-1; TRBD2 is a possible D gene (5 bases). V lost 5 bases and J 2 bases, leaving 10 bases between the germline ends. The CDR3 has 14 residues. Germline CDR1 and CDR2: MNHEY and SVGEGT. The CDR3: CASSPLVTYNEQFF. Written as DNA, the CDR3 is TGTGCCAGCAGTCCACTAGTCACCTACAATGAGCAGTTCTTC.

This clonotype was seen many times. The chain joins TRBV6-2 or TRBV6-3 to TRBJ2-5; D remains unclear. The CDR3 spans 11 residues. CDR1 is MNHEY and CDR2 is SVGEGT in the germline V gene. Trimming shortened V by 7 bases and J by 5 bases, and 8 bases separated the two germline ends. In DNA form, the CDR3 reads TGTGCCAGCACTAAGTCTGAGACCCAGTACTTC. Protein: CASTKSETQYF.

This clonotype was counted at least ten times. The V gene is TRBV7-6, the J gene TRBJ2-1, with D tentatively TRBD1 (7 bases). Germline loops: CDR1 SGHVS, CDR2 FNYEAQ. V was cut by 5 bases and J by 6 bases, with 20 bases left in between. This CDR3 is 16 amino acids long. The chain's CDR3 is CASSLQNRGGFNEQFF. The CDR3 nucleotides are TGTGCCAGCAGCCTTCAAAACAGGGGAGGTTTCAATGAGCAGTTCTTC.

This clonotype has a handful of counts. J is TRBJ1-2 and V is TRBV28, with no clear D. With 5 bases removed from V and 2 bases from J, the gap between germline ends came to 9 bases. The CDR3 runs 13 residues. The V gene's germline CDR1 is MDHEN and CDR2 SYDVKM. CDR3 sequence: CASSPVGNYGYTF. The CDR3 DNA reads TGTGCCAGCAGTCCCGTGGGAAACTATGGCTACACCTTC.

This chain connects TRBV15 to TRBJ2-7; 10 positions match TRBD2. CDR1 and CDR2 (germline): LNHNV, YYDKDF (reference sequence). The CDR3 has 14 amino acids. With 2 bases clipped from V and 5 bases from J, the junction kept 3 bases outside the gene matches. The CDR3 bases are TGTGCCACCAGCAGAACTAGCGGGATCGACGAGCAGTACTTC. Translating it yields CATSRTSGIDEQYF. The full variable domain, rest sourced from reference TRBV15 and TRBJ2-7, is DAMVIQNPRYQVTQFGKPVTLSCSQTLNHNVMYWYQQKSSQAPKLLFHYYDKDFNNEADTPDNFQSRRPNTSFCFLDIRSPGLGDTAMYLCATSRTSGIDEQYFGPGTRLTVT.

V gene TRBV19 combines with J gene TRBJ1-4; D not resolved. In germline, CDR1 is LNHDA, CDR2 SQIVND (reference sequence). The CDR3 consists of 15 residues. Trimming removed 6 bases at V and 4 bases at J, with 15 bases between. The CDR3 loop reads CASRGKGGVNEKLFF. The DNA for the CDR3 is TGTGCCAGTAGGGGAAAAGGTGGTGTTAATGAAAAACTGTTTTTT.

The J gene is TRBJ2-5, the V gene TRBV20-1; 11 bases fit TRBD2. The end of the DNA is better explained by TRBJ2-7, so the J call may be wrong. CDR1 and CDR2 from the germline V gene are DFQATT and SNEGSKA (reference sequence). This CDR3 region has 19 residues. Here the CDR3 DNA reads TGCAGTGCTAGAGACCCCTCCGAAAATAGCGGGAGGGGGGCCTCCGAGCAGTACTTC. It specifies CSARDPSENSGRGASEQYF.

V and J are TRBV4-1 and TRBJ2-7; D ambiguous. This CDR3 spans 12 amino acids. Germline loops: CDR1 MGHRA, CDR2 YSYEKL. Trimming cost V 0 bases and J 6 bases, with 6 bases left between them. The CDR3 here is CASSQDLLEQYF. The CDR3 region has the DNA TGCGCCAGCAGCCAAGATCTCCTCGAGCAGTACTTC.

This clonotype was counted only a few times. The rearrangement uses TRBV25-1 and TRBJ1-4; unclear D gene. Looked up from germline, CDR1 is MGHDK and CDR2 is SYGVNS. V was cut by 7 bases and J by 10 bases, with 10 bases left in between. The CDR3 is 11 residues long. The DNA for the CDR3 is TGTGCCAGCACCCAACGGGGAAAACTGTTTTTT. Translation gives CASTQRGKLFF. Full variable domain (outside the CDR3, taken from reference TRBV25-1 and TRBJ1-4): EADIYQTPRYLVIGTGKKITLECSQTMGHDKMYWYQQDPGMELHLIHYSYGVNSTEKGDLSSESTVSRIRTEHFPLTLESARPSHTSQYLCASTQRGKLFFGSGTQLSVL.

In nucleotides, the CDR3 is TGTGCCAGCGGATGGGAAGGGACCCAGTACTTC. The encoded protein is CASGWEGTQYF. The genes are TRBV7-6 and TRBJ2-5; D not certain. The ends were cut back, 8 bases at V and 7 bases at J, with 11 bases in the middle. This CDR3 has 11 amino acids. Germline-derived CDR1 and CDR2 are SGHVS and FNYEAQ.

V and J are TRBV29-1 and TRBJ2-1; 13 bases map to TRBD2. The V and J ends lost 0 bases and 6 bases, in that order; junction bases with no gene match: 8. The CDR3 runs 17 residues. Per the germline V gene, CDR1 is SQVTM and CDR2 is ANQGSEA. CDR3 sequence (DNA): TGCAGCGTTGAAGATGAAGGACTAGCGGGAGAGGGCAATGAGCAGTTCTTC. This translates into CSVEDEGLAGEGNEQFF.

In its sample, this clonotype was seen a few times. The chain links TRBV7-9 to TRBJ2-7; D unclear. V lost 5 bases and J lost 0, with 14 bases in between. The germline V gene has CDR1 SEHNR and CDR2 FQNEAQ (reference sequence). The CDR3 runs 15 residues. The CDR3 here is CASSPKSQGSYEQYF. The CDR3 region has the DNA TGTGCCAGCAGCCCAAAGTCCCAAGGCTCCTACGAGCAGTACTTC.

J is TRBJ2-5 and V is TRBV20-1, with 12 bases aligning to TRBD2. Trimming removed 6 bases from V and 4 bases from J; junction bases left unmatched: 3. Per germline, CDR1 DFQATT and CDR2 SNEGSKA (reference sequence). CDR3 length: 13 amino acids. Here the CDR3 reads CSAPGLAGETQYF. CDR3 nucleotide sequence: TGCAGTGCGCCGGGACTAGCGGGAGAGACCCAGTACTTC.

This clonotype was observed a few times. V and J are TRBV25-1 and TRBJ2-1; 8 bases map to TRBD2. Germline CDR1 reads MGHDK; CDR2 reads SYGVNS. This CDR3 spans 13 amino acids. Unmatched junction bases numbered 8, after V lost 6 bases and J lost 10 bases. CDR3 DNA: TGTGCCAGCAGCGAGACGGGAGGGACAGAGCAGTTCTTC. It yields the protein CASSETGGTEQFF.

This clonotype was counted only a few times. This rearrangement joins TRBV5-1 to TRBJ2-1; D unclear. The CDR3 length is 14 residues. Trimming stripped 4 bases from V and 7 bases from J, with 15 bases between. Germline values: CDR1 SGHRS, CDR2 YFSETQ. The CDR3 coding sequence is TGCGCCAGCAGCCTTATTGGGCCGTGGAATGAGCAGTTCTTC. This sequence encodes CASSLIGPWNEQFF.

This clonotype was observed once. The rearrangement joins TRBV7-9 to TRBJ2-1, with D possibly matching TRBD1 (6 bases). Germline assignment: CDR1 SEHNR and CDR2 FQNEAQ (reference sequence). Trimming left V 5 bases short and J 4 bases short, with 12 bases between. This CDR3 has 14 residues. The CDR3 DNA reads as TGTGCCAGCAGCCAGCACAGGGTTTACAATGAGCAGTTCTTC. This sequence encodes CASSQHRVYNEQFF.

This clonotype has just a few counts. This sequence joins TRBV5-1 and TRBJ1-1; D may be TRBD1 (5 bases). CDR1 is SGHRS, CDR2 YFSETQ, per germline. Between the trimmed V and J ends, which lost 0 bases and 2 bases, there was a span of 14 bases. The CDR3 loop spans 16 amino acids. CDR3 loop: CASSLVPAGKNTEAFF. In nucleotides, the CDR3 is TGCGCCAGCAGCTTGGTCCCGGCAGGGAAAAACACTGAAGCTTTCTTT.

V and J are TRBV29-1 and TRBJ2-7; D is undetermined. The V end was cut by 5 bases, the J end by 5 bases, with 13 bases between. Germline lookup yields CDR1 SQVTM and CDR2 ANQGSEA. CDR3 length: 12 residues. The CDR3 loop is CSVSDGTDEQYF. CDR3 sequence (DNA): TGCAGCGTTTCGGACGGCACCGACGAGCAGTACTTC.